This record looks at one T cell receptor beta chain sequence and its context. Its antigen is still unknown. These data originate in a study of OX40 agonist ivuxolimab in advanced cancers. For the study at large: Three patients had partial responses: one hepatocellular carcinoma, two cutaneous melanoma. Whole-study results and caveats: In CD8+ T cells, expanded clones were on average more numerous than in CD4+.

Clones were sequenced by immunoSEQ multiplex PCR, and TCRdb holds only the in-frame ones, with some missing. The repertoire holds some 64,000 clones, with more than 85% as singletons. The CDR3 spans 15 residues. Trimming stripped 0 bases from V and 1 base from J, with 7 bases between. Germline values: CDR1 SGHNT, CDR2 YYREEE (reference sequence). V and J are TRBV5-4 and TRBJ2-2; D is unclear. The source is an adult with an advanced solid tumor such as melanoma, head and neck, liver or kidney cancer. The input for sequencing was CD4+ or CD8+ T cells sorted from blood, taken in a trial of the OX40 agonist ivuxolimab. The CDR3 DNA reads TGTGCCAGCAGCTTGGAAACTCAGAACACCGGGGAGCTGTTTTTT. It encodes CASSLETQNTGELFF.